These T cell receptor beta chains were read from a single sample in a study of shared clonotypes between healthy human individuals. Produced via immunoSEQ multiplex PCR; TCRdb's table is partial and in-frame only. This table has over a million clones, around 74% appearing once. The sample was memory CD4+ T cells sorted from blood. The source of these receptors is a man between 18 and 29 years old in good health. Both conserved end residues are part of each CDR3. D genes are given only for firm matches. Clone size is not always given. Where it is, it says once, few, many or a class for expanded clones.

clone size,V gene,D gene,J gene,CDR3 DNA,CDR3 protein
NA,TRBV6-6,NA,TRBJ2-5,TGTGCCAGCAGTTACCTTCAAGAGACCCAGTACTTC,CASSYLQETQYF
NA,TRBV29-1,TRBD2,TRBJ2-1,TGCAGCGTTGAAGGTGGTTTCGGGGGGAGCGACAATGAGCAGTTCTTC,CSVEGGFGGSDNEQFF
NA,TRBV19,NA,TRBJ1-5,TGTGCCAGTGGGTACGGGGACCGCAATCAGCCCCAGCATTTT,CASGYGDRNQPQHF
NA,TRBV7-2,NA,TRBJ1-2,TGTGCCAGCAGCTTAGGGGCAGGGAGGGACTATGGCTACACCTTC,CASSLGAGRDYGYTF
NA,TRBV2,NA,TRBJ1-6,TGTGCCAGCAGTTCGGACTTTTCACCCCTCCACTTT,CASSSDFSPLHF
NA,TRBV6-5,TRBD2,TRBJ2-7,TGTGCCTCCTCTTCGGCGGGAGGGCACGAGCAGTACTTC,CASSSAGGHEQYF
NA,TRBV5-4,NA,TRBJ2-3,TGTGCCAGCAGTTCCGGGTCTCGAGATACGCAGTATTTT,CASSSGSRDTQYF
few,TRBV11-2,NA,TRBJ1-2,TGTGCCAGCAGCTCGGGGGGTGGCTACACCTTC,CASSSGGGYTF
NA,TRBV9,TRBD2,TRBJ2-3,TGTGCCAGCAGCCCGCCCGGGACTACCACAGATACGCAGTATTTT,CASSPPGTTTDTQYF
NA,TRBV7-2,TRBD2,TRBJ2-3,TGTGCCAGCAGCTTAGGGAGCGGGAGGGCCACAGATACGCAGTATTTT,CASSLGSGRATDTQYF
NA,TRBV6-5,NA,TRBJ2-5,TGTGCCAGCAGTTGGTCGTACCAAGAGACCCAGTACTTC,CASSWSYQETQYF
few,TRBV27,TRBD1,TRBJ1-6,TGTGCCAGCAGTCCGGGGACAGGGCTTAAGTCACCCCTCCACTTT,CASSPGTGLKSPLHF
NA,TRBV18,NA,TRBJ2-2,TGTGCCAGCTCACCGTCGCCGCAGGGGAACACCGGGGAGCTGTTTTTT,CASSPSPQGNTGELFF
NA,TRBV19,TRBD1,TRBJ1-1,TGTGCCAGTAGTTCAGGGACAGGGCGGGGTATAGGGCCCAGGGCTGAAGCTTTCTTT,CASSSGTGRGIGPRAEAFF
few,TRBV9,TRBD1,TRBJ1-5,TGTGCCAGCAGCGTGGGACAGGGAGGTCAGCCCCAGCATTTT,CASSVGQGGQPQHF
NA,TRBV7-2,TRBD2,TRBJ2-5,TGTGCCAGCAGCTTAGGACGGGGACTAGCGGGAGGCATGGGGACCCAGTACTTC,CASSLGRGLAGGMGTQYF
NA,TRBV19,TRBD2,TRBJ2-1,TGTGCCAGTTCTACAGCGGGAGCAATACAGGAGCAGTTCTTC,CASSTAGAIQEQFF
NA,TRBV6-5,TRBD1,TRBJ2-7,TGTGCCAGCCGGGACAGCGTCCTGGGCGAGCAGTACTTC,CASRDSVLGEQYF
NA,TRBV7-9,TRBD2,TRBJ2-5,TGTGCCAGCAGCATCCGACTAGCGAACCAAGAGACCCAGTACTTC,CASSIRLANQETQYF